This T cell receptor (beta chain) was obtained from a study of cytomegalovirus exposure and HLA in healthy donors. A word on this clone: No antigen is known for it.

The primer mix had 60 Vbeta and 13 Jbeta primers. The protocol was immunoSEQ multiplex PCR, while the TCRdb copy is restricted to in-frame clones and leaves out a portion. Of over 100,000 clones in the sample, around 81% are singletons; the top ten hold 2.2%. General study results and limits: The study listed some 160 cytomegalovirus-associated TCR beta chains. A later analysis associated approximately 17,000 TCR beta sequences with HLA alleles at a 0.05 false discovery rate. The productive fraction for most TCR beta V segments was about 87% or about 30% in an earlier analysis. Only CMV serostatus was available as immune exposure information.

This sequence originates from a woman between 25 and 40 years old in good health and CMV-seronegative. Specimen: PBMCs.

Written as DNA, the CDR3 is TGTGCCAGCAGCTACGACAGGGACTTCAACTATGGCTACACCTTC. This codes for CASSYDRDFNYGYTF. The chain joins TRBV5-4 to TRBJ1-2; TRBD1 aligns across 7 bases. Germline assignment: CDR1 SGHNT and CDR2 YYREEE (reference sequence). With 3 bases clipped from V and 2 bases from J, the junction kept 7 bases outside the gene matches. The CDR3 contains 15 residues.